What follows is one T cell receptor (beta chain) and its context. This specimen comes from a study of control samples from healthy donors and cancer patients. Profiling relied on immunoSEQ multiplex PCR, and the TCRdb table lists in-frame clones only, not all of them. The table has 95,000 to 100,000 clones, approximately 90% seen once. V was pared by 4 bases and J by 7 bases, with 10 bases between. This CDR3 contains 13 residues. Germline loops: CDR1 KGHSH, CDR2 LQKENI. The sample was blood. This chain joins TRBV18 and TRBJ1-4; D is perhaps TRBD1 (5 bases). The sequence came from a man between 25 and 39 years old in good health. CDR3 region: CASSRARGEKLFF. CDR3 coding DNA: TGTGCCAGCTCACGGGCGAGGGGTGAAAAACTGTTTTTT.